The 13 T cell receptor beta chains reported below all come from one sample, sequenced in a study of early T cells in non-severe SARS-CoV-2 infection (dated by TCRdb to the early 2020s). Library preparation used 5' RACE. This sample was sequenced with a NextSeq 500. Clones were called with MiXCR by TCRdb after fastp trimmed the public reads at Q25, and only in-frame beta chains were retained. When rows share a CDR3 protein, they turn into one entry using the most common DNA and genes. The sample includes roughly 25,000 distinct CDR3 sequences, with approximately 4.5% observed a single time. The ten largest clones capture around 14% of the sample. Material for sequencing was whole blood. The receptors here all came from an adult who was a healthcare worker with PCR-confirmed SARS-CoV-2 infection or an uninfected control (not recorded which).

This clonotype was seen at least ten times. The V call is TRBV18, the J call TRBJ2-7; D gene ambiguous. Trimming pared 3 bases from V and 4 bases from J, leaving 22 bases between. The length of the CDR3 is 17 residues. Germline assignment: CDR1 KGHSH and CDR2 LQKENI. The CDR3 DNA is TGTGCCAGCTCACCCAACTTTAACAACCGGGCAGCGTACGAGCAGTACTTC. This codes for CASSPNFNNRAAYEQYF.

This clonotype has at least ten counts. The J gene is TRBJ1-1, the V gene TRBV2, with D possibly matching TRBD1 (5 bases). Trimming pared 4 bases from V and 4 bases from J, leaving 10 bases between. The V gene's germline CDR1 is SNHLY and CDR2 FYNNEI. The CDR3 covers 13 residues. The chain's CDR3 is CASSVGRGTEAFF. CDR3 bases: TGTGCCAGCAGTGTAGGGAGGGGCACTGAAGCTTTCTTT.

The chain combines TRBV27 with TRBJ2-2; D is unclear. In germline, CDR1 is MNHEY, CDR2 SMNVEV (reference sequence). V shed 6 bases and J shed 7 bases, with 9 bases lying between them. The CDR3 contains 12 residues. The CDR3 here is CASSDRFGELFF. CDR3 nucleotides: TGTGCCAGCAGCGACCGGTTCGGGGAGCTGTTTTTT.

This clonotype was counted at least ten times. This rearrangement joins TRBV6-6 to TRBJ2-1; TRBD2 might be the D (6 bases). Germline CDR1 is MNHNY and CDR2 is SVGAGI (reference sequence). V was cut by 6 bases and J by 10 bases, with 16 bases left in between. The CDR3 is 13 residues long. CDR3 amino acids: CASSSNSGREQFF. The CDR3 coding sequence is TGTGCCAGCAGCTCCAATAGCGGCCGGGAGCAGTTCTTC.

This clonotype was seen a single time. J is TRBJ2-3 and V is TRBV5-5; TRBD1 might be the D (5 bases). CDR1 and CDR2 from the germline V gene are SGHKS and YYEKEE (reference sequence). The CDR3 extends over 14 amino acids. V lost 4 bases and J 3 bases, leaving 12 bases between the germline ends. CDR3 nucleotides: TGTGCCAGCAGCCCCCAGGGAACGACAGATACGCAGTATTTT. It translates to CASSPQGTTDTQYF.

This clonotype was counted ten times or more. V usage is TRBV7-2 and J usage is TRBJ1-1, with D uncertain. The CDR3 length is 13 residues. Germline V lookup: CDR1 SGHTA, CDR2 FQGNSA. V lost 5 bases to trimming and J lost 2 bases, with 9 bases between them. The CDR3 loop is CASSPRPNTEAFF. In DNA form, the CDR3 reads TGTGCCAGCAGCCCTAGGCCAAACACTGAAGCTTTCTTT.

This clonotype was counted at least ten times. The V and J genes are TRBV10-3 and TRBJ2-5, with D unclear. The CDR3 is 14 residues long. V was clipped by 2 bases and J by 1 base, with 8 bases between them. In germline, CDR1 is ENHRY, CDR2 SYGVKD. CDR3 region: CAISEGGAQETQYF. CDR3 DNA: TGTGCCATCAGTGAGGGTGGCGCCCAAGAGACCCAGTACTTC.

Many counts were recorded for this clonotype. The chain is built from TRBV28 and TRBJ2-5; a possible D gene is TRBD1 (6 bases). Germline V gene data show CDR1 as MDHEN and CDR2 as SYDVKM. The CDR3 sequence is 14 residues long. V was shortened by 11 bases and J by 3 bases, with 19 bases between the two germline ends. CDR3 loop: CAAGTDSGKETQYF. CDR3 DNA: TGTGCCGCCGGAACGGACAGCGGAAAAGAGACCCAGTACTTC.

This clonotype was seen repeatedly, ten times or more. The chain uses TRBV7-9 and TRBJ2-7; D is uncertain. Germline V gene lookup returns CDR1 SEHNR and CDR2 FQNEAQ (reference sequence). V lost 7 bases, J lost 3 bases, and 10 bases lay in between. The CDR3 covers 12 residues. The CDR3 loop reads CASTLGNYEQYF. The CDR3 DNA reads TGTGCCAGCACCCTGGGAAACTACGAGCAGTACTTC.

At least ten counts were recorded for this clonotype. The chain joins TRBV5-1 to TRBJ2-1, with TRBD2 matching over 10 bases. The CDR3 runs 18 residues. From germline, CDR1 is SGHRS and CDR2 YFSETQ. J gave up 1 base and V 1 base, and 8 bases lay outside the gene matches. CDR3 sequence: CASSLFLAGAGSYNEQFF. The CDR3 nucleotides read TGCGCCAGCAGCTTGTTCCTAGCGGGGGCAGGATCCTACAATGAGCAGTTCTTC.

The sample holds many counts of this clonotype. The chain combines TRBV7-9 with TRBJ1-2; D call uncertain. Germline CDR1 and CDR2: SEHNR and FQNEAQ (reference sequence). V was cut by 1 base and J by 4 bases, with 22 bases left in between. The length of the CDR3 is 18 residues. CDR3 in DNA: TGTGCCAGCAGCTTAGAAGTGGGGAATAGTAGGTTCGGCTATGGCTACACCTTC. This sequence encodes CASSLEVGNSRFGYGYTF.

This clonotype was observed at least ten times. The rearrangement joins TRBV7-2 to TRBJ1-2, with D tentatively TRBD1 (5 bases). V was trimmed by 1 base and J by 2 bases, leaving 14 bases between them. This CDR3 spans 16 amino acids. Germline V gene sequence: CDR1 SGHTA, CDR2 FQGNSA. Here the CDR3 reads CASSLGGHDRNYGYTF. CDR3 DNA sequence: TGTGCCAGCAGCTTAGGGGGCCATGATCGAAACTATGGCTACACCTTC. The entire variable domain, with the rest obtained from reference TRBV7-2 and TRBJ1-2, is as follows: GAGVSQSPSNKVTEKGKDVELRCDPISGHTALYWYRQSLGQGLEFLIYFQGNSAPDKSGLPSDRFSAERTGGSVSTLTIQRTQQEDSAVYLCASSLGGHDRNYGYTFGSGTRLTVV.

This clonotype occurred a few times. The CDR3 DNA is TGCGCCAGCAGCTCTGCGGGGGACGACAATGAGCAGTTCTTC. It specifies CASSSAGDDNEQFF. This chain joins TRBV5-1 and TRBJ2-1, with 7 bases matching TRBD2. Germline CDR1 and CDR2: SGHRS and YFSETQ. The CDR3 covers 14 residues. V shed 3 bases, J shed 5 bases, and the junction held 5 bases outside the gene matches.